This T cell receptor beta chain came from a study of blood T cell repertoires in COVID-19. Background on the study: Italy, Spain and the United States were the sources of the convalescent and acute COVID-19 samples. T cells, B-cell-depleted T cells, or PBMCs supplied cDNA or gDNA.

Measured with immunoSEQ multiplex PCR; TCRdb has only the in-frame clones, and not every one. The table lists approximately 100,000 clones, about 86% of them singletons. The V segment lost 6 bases and the J segment 0 bases; nucleotides outside the gene matches: 5. Germline CDR1 SNHLY, CDR2 FYNNEI. CDR3 length: 15 residues. This study enrolled people aged about 18 to 90 from about two dozen US geographic areas. The TCR comes from a woman aged 50 to 60 who had recovered from COVID-19. Input material: PBMCs or T cells enriched from blood (not recorded which). The rearrangement links TRBV2 to TRBJ1-2; 9 positions match TRBD1. CDR3 sequence (DNA): TGTGCCAGCAGAACGGGACAGGGAGCTAACTATGGCTACACCTTC. Amino acids: CASRTGQGANYGYTF.